The T cell receptor beta chain under discussion was sequenced for a study of T-cell reconstitution after alpha-beta-depleted transplantation in children. General study results and limits: Reportedly, roughly two months post-transplant, alpha-beta T cells arose from several hundred expanded graft clones. Counts and diversity of T cells one year after transplant came mostly from newly produced T cells. The origin of high day-60 TCRbeta diversity in some patients lay in surviving recipient T cells and thymic progenitors.

The authors prepared the TCRbeta library with unique molecular identifiers. TCRdb reanalysed the PCR reads using MiXCR and keeps one entry per CDR3 protein. The data contain approximately 230,000 distinct CDR3 sequences, around 25% of them seen just once; the ten biggest clones take up about 5%. V was shortened by 1 base and J by 5 bases, with 9 bases between the two germline ends. The length of the CDR3 is 12 residues. The germline gives CDR1 DFQATT, CDR2 SNEGSKA (reference sequence). As concerns this clonotype: The antigen remains unidentified.

The chain is built from TRBV20-1 and TRBJ2-7; a weak D match, TRBD2 (5 bases). The receptor was derived from a female patient younger than 10 who had a stem cell transplant for congenital amegakaryocytic thrombocytopenia, so the T cells may come from the graft donor. The sample was PBMCs, mostly from graft donor cells, taken 360 days after TCRalphabeta/CD19-depleted stem cell transplant. The CDR3 DNA follows: TGCAGTGCTAGAGTAGGACTCCACGAGCAGTACTTC. It translates to CSARVGLHEQYF.